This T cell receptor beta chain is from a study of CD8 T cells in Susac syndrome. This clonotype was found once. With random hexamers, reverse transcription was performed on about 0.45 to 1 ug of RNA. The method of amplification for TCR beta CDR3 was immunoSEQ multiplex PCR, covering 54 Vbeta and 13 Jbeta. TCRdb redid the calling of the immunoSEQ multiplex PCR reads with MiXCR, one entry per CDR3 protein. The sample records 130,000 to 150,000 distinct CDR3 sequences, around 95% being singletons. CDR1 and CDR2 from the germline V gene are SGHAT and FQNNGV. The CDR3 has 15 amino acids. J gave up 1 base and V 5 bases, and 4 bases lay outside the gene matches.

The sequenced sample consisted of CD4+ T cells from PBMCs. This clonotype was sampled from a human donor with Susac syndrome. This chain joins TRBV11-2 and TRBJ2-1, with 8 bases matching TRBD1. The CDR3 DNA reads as TGTGCCAGCAGCCTAGGACAGGGATCCTACAATGAGCAGTTCTTC. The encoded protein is CASSLGQGSYNEQFF.